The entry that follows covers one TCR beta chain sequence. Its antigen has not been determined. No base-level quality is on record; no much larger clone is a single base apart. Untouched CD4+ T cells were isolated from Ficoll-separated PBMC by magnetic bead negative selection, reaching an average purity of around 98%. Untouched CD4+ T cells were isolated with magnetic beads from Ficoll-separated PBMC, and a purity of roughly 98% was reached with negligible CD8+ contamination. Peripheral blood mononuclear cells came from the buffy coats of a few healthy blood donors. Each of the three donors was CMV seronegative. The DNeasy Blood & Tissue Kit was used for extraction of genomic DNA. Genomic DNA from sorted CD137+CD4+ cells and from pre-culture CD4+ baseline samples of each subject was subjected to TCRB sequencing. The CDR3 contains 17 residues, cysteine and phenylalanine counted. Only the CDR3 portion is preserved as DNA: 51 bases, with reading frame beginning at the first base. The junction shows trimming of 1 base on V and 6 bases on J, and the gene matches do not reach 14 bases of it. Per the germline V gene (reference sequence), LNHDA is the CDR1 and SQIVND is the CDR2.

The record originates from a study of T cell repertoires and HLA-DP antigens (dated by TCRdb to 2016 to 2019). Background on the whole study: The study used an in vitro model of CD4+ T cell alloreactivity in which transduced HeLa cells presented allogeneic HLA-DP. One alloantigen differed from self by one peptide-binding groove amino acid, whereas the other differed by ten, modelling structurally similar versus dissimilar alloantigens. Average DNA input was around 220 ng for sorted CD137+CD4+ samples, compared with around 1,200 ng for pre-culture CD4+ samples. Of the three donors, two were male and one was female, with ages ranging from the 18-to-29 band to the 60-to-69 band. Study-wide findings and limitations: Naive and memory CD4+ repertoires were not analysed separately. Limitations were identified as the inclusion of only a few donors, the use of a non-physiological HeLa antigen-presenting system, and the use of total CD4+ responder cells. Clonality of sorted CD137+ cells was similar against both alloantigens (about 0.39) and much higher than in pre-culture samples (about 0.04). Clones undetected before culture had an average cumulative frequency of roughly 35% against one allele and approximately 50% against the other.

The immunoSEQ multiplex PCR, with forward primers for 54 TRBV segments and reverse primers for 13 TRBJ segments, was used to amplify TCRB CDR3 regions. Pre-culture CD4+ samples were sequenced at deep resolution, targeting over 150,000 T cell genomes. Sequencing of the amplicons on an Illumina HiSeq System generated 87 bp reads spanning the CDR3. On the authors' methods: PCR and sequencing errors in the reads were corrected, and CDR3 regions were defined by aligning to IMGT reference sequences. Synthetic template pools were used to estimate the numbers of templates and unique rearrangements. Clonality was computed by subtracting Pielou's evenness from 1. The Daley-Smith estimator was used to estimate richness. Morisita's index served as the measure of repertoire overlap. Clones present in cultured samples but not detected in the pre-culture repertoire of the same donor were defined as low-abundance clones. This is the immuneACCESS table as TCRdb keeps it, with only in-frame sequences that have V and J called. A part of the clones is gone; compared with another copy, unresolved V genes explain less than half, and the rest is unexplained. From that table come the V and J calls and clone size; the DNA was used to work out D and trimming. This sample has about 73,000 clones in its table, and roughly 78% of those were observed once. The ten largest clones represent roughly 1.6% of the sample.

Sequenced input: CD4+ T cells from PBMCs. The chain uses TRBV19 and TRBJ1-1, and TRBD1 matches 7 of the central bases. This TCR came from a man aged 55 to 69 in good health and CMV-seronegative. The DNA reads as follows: TGTGCCAGTAGTATAGGTTTAGGGGGCGCAGTAAATCCTGAAGCTTTCTTT. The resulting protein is CASSIGLGGAVNPEAFF. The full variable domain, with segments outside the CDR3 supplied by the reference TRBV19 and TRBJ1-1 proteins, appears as DGGITQSPKYLFRKEGQNVTLSCEQNLNHDAMYWYRQDPGQGLRLIYYSQIVNDFQKGDIAEGYSVSREKKESFPLTVTSAQKNPTAFYLCASSIGLGGAVNPEAFFGQGTRLTVV.